This TCR beta chain originates from a study of blood T cell repertoires in COVID-19. About the research overall: The origin of the acute and convalescent COVID-19 samples was the United States, Italy and Spain. T cells, B-cell-depleted T cells, or PBMCs supplied cDNA or gDNA.

Germline V lookup: CDR1 LNHDA, CDR2 SQIVND (reference sequence). The CDR3 covers 13 residues. Trimming removed 5 bases at V and 7 bases at J, with 13 bases between. In the authors' methods: Quantification of nucleated cells was approximated via reference gene primer amplification. The method was immunoSEQ multiplex PCR; TCRdb's version includes in-frame clones alone and lacks a portion of them. That table supplies the V and J calls and clone size; D and trimming were determined from the DNA. Of about 220,000 clones listed, 80% are singletons. Sequencing was carried out using peripheral blood. This rearrangement joins TRBV19 to TRBJ2-3, with D perhaps matching TRBD2 (5 bases). The receptor's source is a human donor in a cohort sampled during active COVID-19. The CDR3 spells CASSPRPGNTQYF. In DNA, the CDR3 is TGTGCCAGTAGTCCTCGCCCCGGGAATACGCAGTATTTT.